This is a list of T cell receptor beta chains from one sample in a study of T cell responses to AZD1222 COVID-19 vaccine. Sequencing was performed with immunoSEQ multiplex PCR; in TCRdb, only in-frame clones are kept and a portion is missing. The top ten hold approximately 1.2% of the sample, which has about 110,000 clones, about 92% seen once. Sequencing used peripheral blood, obtained on day 0 of AZD1222 vaccination. The receptors were gathered from an adult in good health. The CDR3 runs from the conserved cysteine through the conserved F or W. The order of the fields is CDR3 length, V gene, clone size, J gene, D gene, CDR3 protein, CDR3 DNA. The D gene is left open where the match is weak. Only some rows state a clone size, as once, few, many or a class for expanded clones.

>15|TRBV5-1|NA|TRBJ2-5|NA
CASSLGAGAWETQYF
TGCGCCAGCAGCCTTGGGGCGGGGGCCTGGGAGACCCAGTACTTC
>13|TRBV9|NA|TRBJ2-1|NA
CASSVAVYNEQFF
TGTGCCAGCAGCGTCGCTGTCTACAATGAGCAGTTCTTC
>15|TRBV28|NA|TRBJ1-6|TRBD1
CASTPRAGGNSPLHF
TGTGCCAGCACCCCTCGGGCAGGGGGCAATTCACCCCTCCACTTT
>15|TRBV11-3|NA|TRBJ2-2|TRBD2
CASTRNGGGTGELFF
TGTGCCAGCACCAGAAATGGGGGGGGAACCGGGGAGCTGTTTTTT
>14|TRBV5-6|NA|TRBJ1-6|TRBD1
CASSSGTGHRSLHF
TGTGCCAGCAGCTCCGGGACAGGGCATAGGTCCCTCCACTTT
>13|TRBV18|NA|TRBJ2-5|NA
CASFGLAGETQYF
TGTGCCAGCTTCGGACTTGCTGGTGAGACCCAGTACTTC
>16|TRBV28|NA|TRBJ2-7|TRBD2
CASSRGLADIIYEQYF
TGTGCCAGCAGCAGAGGACTAGCGGATATTATCTACGAGCAGTACTTC
>14|TRBV18|few|TRBJ1-5|NA
CASSAGNSNQPQHF
TGTGCCAGCTCAGCGGGTAATAGCAATCAGCCCCAGCATTTT
>12|TRBV30|NA|TRBJ2-3|NA
CAWSMGPRTQYF
TGTGCCTGGAGTATGGGCCCCCGGACGCAGTATTTT
>15|TRBV7-3|once|TRBJ2-5|TRBD2
CASSIIAGVQETQYF
TGTGCCAGCAGCATAATAGCGGGGGTCCAAGAGACCCAGTACTTC
>15|TRBV6-5|NA|TRBJ2-7|TRBD1
CASSYRGDRPYEQYF
TGTGCCAGCAGTTACCGTGGGGACAGGCCCTACGAGCAGTACTTC
>15|TRBV2|NA|TRBJ1-6|NA
CASSVGGSGGSPLHF
TGTGCCAGCAGTGTTGGGGGGAGTGGGGGTTCACCCCTCCACTTT
>16|TRBV6-5|NA|TRBJ1-3|NA
CASSYRGSFSGNTIYF
TGTGCCAGCAGTTATCGGGGGAGCTTCTCTGGAAACACCATATATTTT
>14|TRBV5-1|NA|TRBJ2-2|TRBD1
CASSWQGATGELFF
TGCGCCAGCAGCTGGCAGGGGGCCACCGGGGAGCTGTTTTTT
>16|TRBV7-6|NA|TRBJ1-6|NA
CASSLATGLINSPLHF
TGTGCCAGCAGCTTAGCGACAGGCCTTATAAATTCACCCCTCCACTTT
>15|TRBV6-2/TRBV6-3|NA|TRBJ2-7|TRBD2
CASSYQASGSYEQYF
TGTGCCAGCAGTTACCAGGCTAGCGGGTCCTACGAGCAGTACTTC
>15|TRBV19|NA|TRBJ2-1|TRBD2
CASSIPASGSDEQFF
TGTGCCAGTAGTATACCCGCTAGCGGGAGCGATGAGCAGTTCTTC
>16|TRBV14|NA|TRBJ1-6|NA
CASSPLVATEGSPLHF
TGTGCCAGCAGCCCCCTCGTCGCTACGGAAGGATCACCCCTCCACTTT
>14|TRBV27|once|TRBJ1-1|NA
CASSLRFVNTEAFF
TGTGCCAGCAGTTTACGGTTTGTCAACACTGAAGCTTTCTTT
>14|TRBV19|NA|TRBJ1-2|TRBD1
CASRGQGVNYGYTF
TGTGCCAGTAGGGGACAGGGGGTCAACTATGGCTACACCTTC
>15|TRBV5-1|NA|TRBJ1-2|TRBD1
CASSPRTGLDYGYTF
TGCGCCAGCAGCCCAAGGACAGGGTTGGACTATGGCTACACCTTC
>16|TRBV4-3|NA|TRBJ1-4|NA
CASSQRIPGSNEKLFF
TGCGCCAGCAGCCAGAGGATCCCCGGGTCTAATGAAAAACTGTTTTTT
>10|TRBV29-1|once|TRBJ1-4|NA
CSVVDEKLFF
TGCAGCGTTGTTGATGAAAAACTGTTTTTT
>13|TRBV24-1|NA|TRBJ2-2|NA
CATSSINTGELFF
TGTGCCACCAGCAGTATAAACACCGGGGAGCTGTTTTTT
>12|TRBV13|NA|TRBJ1-1|NA
CASSPGRTEAFF
TGTGCCAGCAGCCCGGGACGGACTGAAGCTTTCTTT
>15|TRBV5-5|once|TRBJ2-1|TRBD2
CASSFSGRAGNEQFF
TGTGCCAGCAGCTTTAGCGGGAGGGCCGGCAATGAGCAGTTCTTC
>13|TRBV14|NA|TRBJ1-4|NA
CASSRDYNEKLFF
TGTGCCAGCAGCCGGGATTATAATGAAAAACTGTTTTTT
>15|TRBV11-2|NA|TRBJ1-4|TRBD1
CASSLKDRPNEKLFF
TGTGCCAGCAGCTTAAAGGACAGGCCAAATGAAAAACTGTTTTTT
>14|TRBV7-3|NA|TRBJ1-1|NA
CASSFQEGVTEAFF
TGTGCCAGCAGCTTTCAGGAAGGGGTCACTGAAGCTTTCTTT
>16|TRBV7-2|NA|TRBJ1-5|NA
CASSIGRSTPNQPQHF
TGTGCCAGCAGCATAGGACGCTCCACCCCCAATCAGCCCCAGCATTTT